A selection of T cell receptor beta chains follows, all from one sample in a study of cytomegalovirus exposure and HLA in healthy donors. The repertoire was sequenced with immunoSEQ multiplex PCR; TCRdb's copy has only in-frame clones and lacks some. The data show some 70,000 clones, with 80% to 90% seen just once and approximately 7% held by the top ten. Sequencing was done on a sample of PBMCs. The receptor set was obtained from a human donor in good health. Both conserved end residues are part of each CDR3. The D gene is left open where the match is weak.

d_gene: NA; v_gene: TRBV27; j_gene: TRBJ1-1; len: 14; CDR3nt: TGTGCCAGCAGTTTATCATCCCCGGGAACTGAAGCTTTCTTT; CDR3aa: CASSLSSPGTEAFF
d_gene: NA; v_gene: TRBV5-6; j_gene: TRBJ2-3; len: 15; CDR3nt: TGTGCCAGCAGCCCCTGGGGCGGGGTTATAGATACGCAGTATTTT; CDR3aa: CASSPWGGVIDTQYF
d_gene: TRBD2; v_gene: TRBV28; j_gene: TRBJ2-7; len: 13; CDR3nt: TGTGCCACCTGTAGCGGGGGGTACTACGAGCAGTACTTC; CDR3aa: CATCSGGYYEQYF
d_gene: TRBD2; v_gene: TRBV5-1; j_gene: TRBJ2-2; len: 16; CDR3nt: TGCGCCAGCAGCTTGCGACTAGCGGGGATCGGCGGGGAGCTGTTTTTT; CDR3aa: CASSLRLAGIGGELFF
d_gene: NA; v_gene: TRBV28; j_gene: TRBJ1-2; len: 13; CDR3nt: TGTGCCAGCAGAGAGGGGGCTAACTATGGCTACACCTTC; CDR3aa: CASREGANYGYTF
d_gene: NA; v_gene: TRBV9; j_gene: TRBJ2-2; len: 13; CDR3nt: TGTGCCAGCAGCACCCTTCGCGCCGGGGAGCTGTTTTTT; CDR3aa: CASSTLRAGELFF
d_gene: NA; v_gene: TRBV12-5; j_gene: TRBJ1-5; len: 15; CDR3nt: TGTGCTAGTGGTCCGCGGAACCCTAGCAATCAGCCCCAGCATTTT; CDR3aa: CASGPRNPSNQPQHF
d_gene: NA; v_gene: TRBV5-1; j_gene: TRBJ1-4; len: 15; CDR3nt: TGCGCCAGCAGCTTGGCCGGACAGAGTTTAGAAAAACTGTTTTTT; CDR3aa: CASSLAGQSLEKLFF
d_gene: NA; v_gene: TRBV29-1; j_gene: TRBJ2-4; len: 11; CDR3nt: TGCAGCGTTGAAACAGAAAACATTCAGTACTTC; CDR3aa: CSVETENIQYF
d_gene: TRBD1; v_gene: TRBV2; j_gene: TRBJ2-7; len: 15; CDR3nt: TGTGCCAGCAGTGATTGGACAGGTGGGCCCTACGAGCAGTACTTC; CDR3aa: CASSDWTGGPYEQYF
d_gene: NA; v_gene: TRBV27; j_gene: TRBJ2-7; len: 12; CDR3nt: TGTGCCAGCTTCTCAGGGTCCTACGAGCAGTATTTC; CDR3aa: CASFSGSYEQYF